Below are 26 T cell receptor beta chains sequenced from a single sample in a study of T cell repertoires in cytomegalovirus infection. TCRdb reanalysed the reads using MiXCR and keeps one entry per CDR3 protein. The sample yields some 440,000 distinct CDR3 sequences, about a third seen once. The sequenced sample was PBMCs. Every receptor here comes from a human donor in good health (CMV status not recorded). Some clones in this sample may be carry-over from other donors' samples.

The chain couples TRBV20-1 to TRBJ2-7; tentatively, D is TRBD2 (6 bases). Trimming removed 3 bases at V and 7 bases at J, with 13 bases between. CDR1 and CDR2 from the germline V gene are DFQATT and SNEGSKA (reference sequence). CDR3 length: 12 residues. The DNA for the CDR3 is TGCAGTGCTAGGGTGGCGGGGTCAGAGCAGTACTTC. It yields the protein CSARVAGSEQYF.

The V and J genes are TRBV7-8 and TRBJ2-3, with 7 positions matching TRBD2. The V gene's germline CDR1 is SGHVS and CDR2 FQNEAQ. There are 19 residues in the CDR3. Trimming at V came to 4 bases and at J to 5 bases, leaving 21 bases not matched to a gene. In DNA, the CDR3 is TGTGCCAGCAGCTCCACCTCCGGGACTATCTCGGGGGTGGGAGATACGCAGTATTTT. This gives the protein CASSSTSGTISGVGDTQYF.

This clonotype came up many times. The chain links TRBV7-7 to TRBJ2-5; perhaps TRBD1 as D (5 bases). V was shortened by 1 base and J by 1 base, with 10 bases between the two germline ends. The V gene's germline CDR1 is SSHAT and CDR2 FNYEAQ (reference sequence). The CDR3 spans 15 residues. The CDR3 DNA is TGTGCCAGCAGCTTAGGAAGGGGCCGCCAAGAGACCCAGTACTTC. Protein sequence: CASSLGRGRQETQYF.

The J gene is TRBJ1-5, the V gene TRBV12-3 or TRBV12-4, with a tentative D call TRBD1 (5 bases). V dropped 6 bases and J dropped 3 bases, with 15 bases sitting between them. The CDR3 totals 15 residues. CDR3 nucleotides: TGTGCCAGCAGAAGCATTCAGGGTAACAATCAGCCCCAGCATTTT. Translation: CASRSIQGNNQPQHF.

The J gene is TRBJ2-1, the V gene TRBV7-8; D is unresolved. The CDR3 contains 15 residues. In germline, CDR1 is SGHVS, CDR2 FQNEAQ. Trimming removed 4 bases from V and 1 base from J, with 11 bases in between. The CDR3 DNA is TGTGCCAGCAGCTCCTGGGTCGGGTCCTACAATGAGCAGTTCTTC. Translating it yields CASSSWVGSYNEQFF.

The V and J genes are TRBV25-1 and TRBJ2-2; D is uncertain. Germline values: CDR1 MGHDK, CDR2 SYGVNS. The V gene lost 4 bases and the J gene lost 2 bases, with 14 bases spanning the gap. This CDR3 has 16 amino acids. The CDR3 loop reads CASSAPLPLNTGELFF. CDR3 DNA sequence: TGTGCCAGCAGTGCCCCACTGCCCCTAAACACCGGGGAGCTGTTTTTT.

As regards this clonotype: A much larger clone lies a single base off, so this may be a read error. This chain connects TRBV7-2 to TRBJ2-2; TRBD2 matches 11 bases. CDR3 length: 18 amino acids. Germline CDR1 SGHTA, CDR2 FQGNSA. CDR3 residues: CASSPRGTSGSNTGQLFF. Written as DNA, the CDR3 is TGTGCCAGCAGCCCCAGGGGGACTAGCGGCTCGAACACCGGGCAGCTGTTTTTT.

The chain recombines TRBV5-1 with TRBJ2-7; 7 bases map to TRBD2. With V trimmed by 0 bases and J by 3 bases, 6 bases remained unmatched. CDR3 size: 15 residues. Germline V gene data show CDR1 as SGHRS and CDR2 as YFSETQ. The CDR3 sequence is CASSLVNGGGYEQYF. The CDR3 DNA reads TGCGCCAGCAGCTTGGTTAATGGCGGGGGCTACGAGCAGTACTTC.

The CDR3 DNA reads TGTGCCAGCAGCCAACAGGGGAGAGGGAACACCATATATTTT. Translated: CASSQQGRGNTIYF. The genes are TRBV7-6 and TRBJ1-3; 7 nucleotides match TRBD1. Germline CDR1 and CDR2: SGHVS and FNYEAQ. Losses at the gene ends were 5 bases for V and 7 bases for J; bases not matched to a gene: 8. The CDR3 is made up of 14 amino acids.

This clonotype was counted between two and nine times. The CDR3 loop is CASSLKSDPYNEQFF. The CDR3 DNA follows: TGTGCCAGCAGTTTAAAGAGCGACCCCTACAATGAGCAGTTCTTC. This rearrangement joins TRBV6-5 to TRBJ2-1; D is undetermined. CDR3 length: 15 residues. In germline, CDR1 is MNHEY, CDR2 SVGAGI. V dropped 4 bases and J dropped 2 bases, with 12 bases sitting between them.

This chain connects TRBV6-1 to TRBJ2-1; maybe TRBD1 (5 bases). The length of the CDR3 is 15 residues. Germline V gives CDR1 MNHNS, CDR2 SASEGT. The ends were cut back, 5 bases at V and 2 bases at J, with 13 bases in the middle. Written as DNA, the CDR3 is TGTGCCAGCAGTTTAGGGGCCTCCCCCTACAATGAGCAGTTCTTC. It specifies CASSLGASPYNEQFF.

The CDR3 nucleotides read TGTGCCAGCAGTTACGGCCTCTCCTACTCTGGAAACACCATATATTTT. This sequence encodes CASSYGLSYSGNTIYF. The rearrangement joins TRBV6-5 to TRBJ1-3; D gene uncertain. This CDR3 contains 16 residues. The V gene's germline CDR1 is MNHEY and CDR2 SVGAGI. The V end lost 2 bases, the J end lost 0 bases, and 11 bases lay between the germline ends.

V and J are TRBV7-9 and TRBJ2-5; TRBD1 aligns across 8 bases. The V gene end was trimmed by 2 bases and the J gene end by 4 bases; junction bases not matched to a gene: 6. The CDR3 is 15 residues long. Germline CDR1 reads SEHNR; CDR2 reads FQNEAQ (reference sequence). CDR3 bases: TGTGCCAGCAGCTTATACTCAGGGGGCGGAGAGACCCAGTACTTC. Its protein product is CASSLYSGGGETQYF.

There are a few counts of this clonotype. The chain joins TRBV6-5 to TRBJ2-3; 10 bases map to TRBD2. Germline lookup yields CDR1 MNHEY and CDR2 SVGAGI. Germline trimming cut 7 bases from V and 6 bases from J; bases unmatched to any gene: 13. The CDR3 has 16 amino acids. DNA for the CDR3: TGTGCCAGCATAGGCAGCGGGGGGGCTTCCCCTGATACGCAGTATTTT. Its protein is CASIGSGGASPDTQYF.

The chain has TRBV7-9 and TRBJ2-3, with D possibly called TRBD1 or TRBD2 (5 bases each). V lost 6 bases and J lost 2, with 15 bases in between. Germline lookup yields CDR1 SEHNR and CDR2 FQNEAQ (reference sequence). The CDR3 consists of 15 residues. The CDR3 loop is CASRTPGPYTDTQYF. In DNA, the CDR3 is TGTGCCAGCAGGACACCGGGGCCCTACACAGATACGCAGTATTTT.

The V gene is TRBV20-1, the J gene TRBJ1-6; TRBD1 matches 8 bases. The CDR3 spans 14 residues. V was clipped by 6 bases and J by 9 bases; unmatched bases: 10. Germline V lookup: CDR1 DFQATT, CDR2 SNEGSKA (reference sequence). CDR3 nucleotide sequence: TGCAGTGCCTTAACCGACAGGGGAGGTTCACCCCTCCACTTT. Its protein is CSALTDRGGSPLHF.

This clonotype was picked up a small number of times. The rearrangement uses TRBV20-1 and TRBJ2-1; TRBD2 agrees at 11 bases. The CDR3 is made up of 15 amino acids. The germline CDR1 and CDR2 sequences are DFQATT and SNEGSKA (reference sequence). V lost 0 bases, J lost 4 bases, and 2 bases stayed unmatched. The DNA for the CDR3 is TGCAGTGCTAGAGATATAGCGGGGGGGTACAATGAGCAGTTCTTC. Amino acid sequence: CSARDIAGGYNEQFF.

The chain recombines TRBV6-6 with TRBJ1-1; 7 bases line up with TRBD1. Looked up from germline, CDR1 is MNHNY and CDR2 is SVGAGI (reference sequence). This CDR3 is 19 amino acids long. J was trimmed by 1 base and V by 0 bases; bases with no gene match: 14. In DNA, the CDR3 is TGTGCCAGCAGTTACTCGGTTCTGATTGGAGGGGGCGCGAACACTGAAGCTTTCTTT. Translated, it gives CASSYSVLIGGGANTEAFF.

This clonotype was recorded a few times. This chain links TRBV19 with TRBJ2-3; no reliable D call. Trimming cost V 6 bases and J 0 bases, with 16 bases left between them. The length of the CDR3 is 16 residues. The germline V gene encodes CDR1 LNHDA and CDR2 SQIVND (reference sequence). In DNA, the CDR3 is TGTGCCAGTAGGACCGCGTTCACCCATAGCACAGATACGCAGTATTTT. It encodes CASRTAFTHSTDTQYF.

The chain couples TRBV10-3 to TRBJ1-3, with D unresolved. This CDR3 comprises 16 residues. Trimming took off 4 bases at V and 2 bases at J, with 15 bases between the two ends. Germline V lookup: CDR1 ENHRY, CDR2 SYGVKD. Written as DNA, the CDR3 is TGTGCCATCAGTGTGGCGGGGAGCGCTCCTGGAAACACCATATATTTT. It specifies CAISVAGSAPGNTIYF.

The chain has TRBV7-3 and TRBJ2-2, with unresolved D. The CDR3 length is 14 residues. The germline gives CDR1 SGHTA, CDR2 FQGTGA. Deletions cut 5 bases from V and 1 base from J, with 8 bases between. Here the CDR3 DNA reads TGTGCCAGCAGCCCCGAAAAGAACACCGGGGAGCTGTTTTTT. This sequence encodes CASSPEKNTGELFF. Full variable domain (remainder filled in from reference TRBV7-3 and TRBJ2-2): GAGVSQTPSNKVTEKGKYVELRCDPISGHTALYWYRQSLGQGPEFLIYFQGTGAADDSGLPNDRFFAVRPEGSVSTLKIQRTERGDSAVYLCASSPEKNTGELFFGEGSRLTVL.

This sequence joins TRBV20-1 and TRBJ1-1, with a tentative D call TRBD1 (6 bases). Germline V gives CDR1 DFQATT, CDR2 SNEGSKA (reference sequence). V lost 0 bases, J lost 3 bases, and 14 bases lay in between. The CDR3 consists of 15 residues. CDR3 DNA sequence: TGCAGTGCTAGAGATGGGGGAGAGGGGGACACTGAAGCTTTCTTT. This codes for CSARDGGEGDTEAFF.

The gene calls are TRBV4-2 and TRBJ1-1; D is unresolved. V lost 4 bases to trimming and J lost 1 base, with 10 bases between them. Germline values: CDR1 LGHNA, CDR2 YNFKEQ. CDR3 length: 14 residues. DNA of the CDR3: TGTGCCAGCAGCCTCGACCGCTGGAACACTGAAGCTTTCTTT. Encoded protein: CASSLDRWNTEAFF.

In its sample, this clonotype was seen a few times. The chain employs TRBV19 and TRBJ1-6, with a weak D call TRBD1 (6 bases). Germline-derived CDR1 and CDR2 are LNHDA and SQIVND (reference sequence). This CDR3 has 17 amino acids. The V end was cut by 3 bases, the J end by 4 bases, with 16 bases between. The CDR3 here is CASSIDRSGQYNSPLHF. In DNA, the CDR3 is TGTGCCAGTAGTATCGATCGTTCAGGACAGTATAATTCACCCCTCCACTTT.

This clonotype has only a few counts. The genes are TRBV11-2 and TRBJ2-2; 11 bases are shared with TRBD1. The CDR3 is 16 amino acids. Trimming removed 5 bases from V and 4 bases from J; junction bases left unmatched: 6. Germline V gene data show CDR1 as SGHAT and CDR2 as FQNNGV. The CDR3 protein is CASSAGQGDFTGELFF. The CDR3 DNA sequence: TGTGCCAGCAGCGCGGGACAGGGGGACTTCACCGGGGAGCTGTTTTTT.

This clonotype was observed many times. The chain is built from TRBV4-2 and TRBJ2-3; 11 nucleotides align to TRBD2. The junction had 8 bases not matched to a gene; V was cut back by 4 bases and J by 2 bases. The CDR3 has 17 residues. The germline CDR1 and CDR2 sequences are LGHNA and YNFKEQ. CDR3 coding DNA: TGTGCCAGCAGCCTTTCGGGACTAGCGGACTTCACAGATACGCAGTATTTT. As protein: CASSLSGLADFTDTQYF.